This T cell receptor beta chain comes out of a study of T cell responses to AZD1222 COVID-19 vaccine. Study-wide results and limits: The donor group comprised mostly white British people and more females; the analysis possibly underestimated clonal diversity. Dominant CD4 TCR responses targeted spike regions 160-218 and 743-854.

This CDR3 is built from 14 residues. CDR1 SGHDN and CDR2 FVKESK come from the germline V gene. Concerning this clone: Antigen: not known. Sequence at one end of the junction differs from germline and may be a read error.

The assay was immunoSEQ multiplex PCR, and TCRdb's table has in-frame clones only and misses some. The top ten hold 1.4% of the sample, which has 95,000 to 100,000 clones, 70% to 90% seen once. The receptor comes from an adult in good health. The J gene is TRBJ2-7, the V gene TRBV14; D is ambiguous. The specimen was peripheral blood, collected on day 0 of AZD1222 vaccination. CDR3 in amino acids: CASSQYSASYERYF. The CDR3 DNA sequence: TGTGCCAGCAGCCAATATAGTGCCTCCTACGAGCGGTACTTC.